This T cell receptor (beta chain) was found in a study of control samples from healthy donors and cancer patients. Using immunoSEQ multiplex PCR, the repertoire was profiled, and TCRdb retains in-frame clones only, with some absent. The sample gives 100,000 to 150,000 clones, around 92% of which show up once; around 0.6% is in the top ten. V was pared by 3 bases and J by 6 bases, with 5 bases of the junction left unmatched. The length of the CDR3 is 12 residues. CDR1 is GTSNPN, CDR2 SVGIG, per germline (reference sequence). This chain links TRBV30 with TRBJ2-7, with 7 bases fitting TRBD1. This clonotype was sampled from a man aged 80 or over with head and neck cancer. Material for sequencing was PBMCs. The CDR3 DNA reads TGTGCCTGGAGCCCTACAGGGGTCGAGCAGTACTTC. Amino acids: CAWSPTGVEQYF.